These 8 T cell receptor beta chains were all obtained from the same sample, sequenced in a study of shared clonotypes between healthy human individuals. Clones were read by immunoSEQ multiplex PCR, and TCRdb kept only the in-frame ones, dropping some. This table holds about 1 million clones, 75% found once. Material: memory CD4+ T cells sorted from blood. Subset: CD45RA-negative fraction. Receptor source: a man aged 18-30 years in good health.

In this sample, this clone turned up once. The chain combines TRBV11-2 with TRBJ1-4, with TRBD1 matching over 10 bases. The CDR3 contains 17 residues. With V trimmed by 4 bases and J by 5 bases, 10 bases remained unmatched. Germline-derived CDR1 and CDR2 are SGHAT and FQNNGV. In DNA form, the CDR3 reads TGTGCCAGCAGCTCCCGGGACAGGGGTCGTCTAAATGAAAAACTGTTTTTT. This codes for CASSSRDRGRLNEKLFF.

As to this clone: This may arise from a read error, as a much more abundant clone is one base away. Other nucleotide sequences from this sample produce the same CDR3. The V and J genes are TRBV7-9 and TRBJ2-5; D is unclear. Germline-derived CDR1 and CDR2 are SEHNR and FQNEAQ (reference sequence). V was clipped by 5 bases and J by 0 bases, with 4 bases between them. The CDR3 runs to 12 residues. CDR3 sequence: CASSLNQETQYF. CDR3 nucleotide sequence: TGTGCCAGCAGCCTCAACCAAGAGACCCAGTACTTC.

This clone appeared a few times. The V gene is TRBV28, the J gene TRBJ1-5; D not resolved. The CDR3 has 16 amino acids. Deletions cut 4 bases from V and 3 bases from J, with 16 bases between. In germline, CDR1 is MDHEN, CDR2 SYDVKM. The CDR3 sequence is CASSSMVRWSNQPQHF. The CDR3 DNA sequence: TGTGCCAGCAGTTCCATGGTCCGTTGGTCCAATCAGCCCCAGCATTTT.

This clone has more than one count but fewer than ten. V usage is TRBV4-1 and J usage is TRBJ2-2; 7 bases are a match to TRBD1. The V gene's germline CDR1 is MGHRA and CDR2 YSYEKL. The CDR3 is 17 amino acids. Trimming at V came to 0 bases and at J to 7 bases, leaving 11 bases not matched to a gene. The CDR3 here is CASSQEKGAEDGGELFF. The CDR3 region has the DNA TGCGCCAGCAGCCAAGAGAAGGGGGCTGAGGATGGCGGGGAGCTGTTTTTT.

This clone was detected a few times. The same CDR3 is also encoded by other DNA sequences in this sample. The chain joins TRBV10-2 to TRBJ1-5; TRBD1 aligns across 9 bases. J lost 6 bases, V lost 6 bases, and 3 bases had no gene match. Looked up from germline, CDR1 is WSHSY and CDR2 is SAAADI. This CDR3 spans 13 amino acids. The CDR3 reads CASRQGAGQPQHF. CDR3 nucleotide sequence: TGCGCCAGCAGACAGGGGGCCGGTCAGCCCCAGCATTTT.

The J gene is TRBJ2-5, the V gene TRBV7-2; no clear D. The V gene lost 5 bases and the J gene lost 5 bases, with 15 bases spanning the gap. Per germline, CDR1 SGHTA and CDR2 FQGNSA. This CDR3 contains 14 residues. CDR3 sequence (DNA): TGTGCCAGCAGCCGGAAAGGGTTTTGGGAGACCCAGTACTTC. Its translation: CASSRKGFWETQYF. The variable domain in full, completed from reference TRBV7-2 and TRBJ2-5, reads GAGVSQSPSNKVTEKGKDVELRCDPISGHTALYWYRQSLGQGLEFLIYFQGNSAPDKSGLPSDRFSAERTGGSVSTLTIQRTQQEDSAVYLCASSRKGFWETQYFGPGTRLLVL.

J is TRBJ2-7 and V is TRBV10-3; 7 bases line up with TRBD1. After removal of 5 bases from V and 6 bases from J, the junction contained 4 bases not matched to a gene. Germline values: CDR1 ENHRY, CDR2 SYGVKD. The CDR3 loop spans 12 amino acids. CDR3 DNA: TGTGCCATCAGTCGGACAGGTTCCGAGCAGTACTTC. This sequence encodes CAISRTGSEQYF.

The J gene is TRBJ2-7, the V gene TRBV9; no firm D call. This CDR3 is 12 amino acids long. Germline CDR1 SGDLS, CDR2 YYNGEE. V lost 6 bases and J lost 5, with 12 bases in between. Written as DNA, the CDR3 is TGTGCCAGCACGGCCCTACCGGACGAGCAGTACTTC. As protein: CASTALPDEQYF.